This T cell receptor beta chain was profiled in a study of blood T cell repertoires in COVID-19. The overall study: Both acute and convalescent COVID-19 samples were obtained from the United States, Italy and Spain. PBMCs, B-cell-depleted T cells, or T cells provided the cDNA or gDNA that made up the material.

Method: immunoSEQ multiplex PCR; TCRdb's copy keeps in-frame clones and lacks some. Here the sample spans about 240,000 clones, approximately 87% being singletons. The sequence was obtained from a man in his fifties or sixties with acute or convalescent COVID-19. Sample: peripheral blood.

The DNA for the CDR3 is TGTGCCAGCAGCTTATTCCCCCGGGAGCGGCAAGAGACCCAGTACTTC. It codes for CASSLFPRERQETQYF. This chain links TRBV7-9 with TRBJ2-5, with a tentative D call TRBD2 (6 bases). The germline gives CDR1 SEHNR, CDR2 FQNEAQ (reference sequence). This CDR3 spans 16 amino acids. V shed 2 bases and J shed 2 bases, with 15 bases lying between them.